This passage covers 4 T cell receptor beta chains from one sample sequenced in a study of T cell changes during pregnancy in multiple sclerosis. Here immunoSEQ multiplex PCR was the method, and the copy in TCRdb shows in-frame clones only, minus some. The table has 60,000 to 90,000 clones, roughly 92% seen once. This specimen was peripheral blood, taken in the first trimester of pregnancy. The origin of the receptors is a female donor in good health, enrolled as a control in a pregnancy study.

The chain recombines TRBV7-9 with TRBJ1-1; the D is unclear. CDR1 and CDR2 (germline): SEHNR, FQNEAQ (reference sequence). V was trimmed by 3 bases and J by 3 bases, leaving 5 bases between them. The CDR3 spans 12 residues. The CDR3 region is CASSFSDTEAFF. The DNA for the CDR3 is TGTGCCAGCAGCTTCTCGGACACTGAAGCTTTCTTT. Full variable domain (remainder filled in from reference TRBV7-9 and TRBJ1-1): DTGVSQNPRHKITKRGQNVTFRCDPISEHNRLYWYRQTLGQGPEFLTYFQNEAQLEKSRLLSDRFSAERPKGSFSTLEIQRTEQGDSAMYLCASSFSDTEAFFGQGTRLTVV.

This clone was counted only a few times. The chain has TRBV5-4 and TRBJ2-5; D perhaps matches TRBD2 (6 bases). This CDR3 has 14 amino acids. V was cut by 3 bases and J by 5 bases, with 14 bases left in between. Looked up from germline, CDR1 is SGHNT and CDR2 is YYREEE (reference sequence). The CDR3 sequence is CASSSRDSHETQYF. The CDR3 coding sequence is TGTGCCAGCAGCTCCCGGGACTCGCATGAGACCCAGTACTTC. Full variable domain (missing parts from reference TRBV5-4 and TRBJ2-5): ETGVTQSPTHLIKTRGQQVTLRCSSQSGHNTVSWYQQALGQGPQFIFQYYREEENGRGNFPPRFSGLQFPNYSSELNVNALELDDSALYLCASSSRDSHETQYFGPGTRLLVL.

The genes are TRBV5-1 and TRBJ1-2; TRBD1 matches at 10 bases. The germline V gene encodes CDR1 SGHRS and CDR2 YFSETQ. With 4 bases clipped from V and 2 bases from J, the junction kept 5 bases outside the gene matches. CDR3 size: 15 residues. The CDR3 loop reads CASSQLGQGNYGYTF. CDR3 bases: TGCGCCAGCAGCCAACTGGGACAGGGGAACTATGGCTACACCTTC.

The chain links TRBV28 to TRBJ2-7; 9 bases match TRBD1. CDR1 MDHEN and CDR2 SYDVKM come from the germline V gene. This CDR3 has 16 residues. With V trimmed by 5 bases and J by 6 bases, 14 bases remained unmatched. The CDR3 sequence: CASSPGTGTGVLEQYF. CDR3 in DNA: TGTGCCAGCAGTCCCGGGACAGGGACAGGCGTTCTCGAGCAGTACTTC.